A selection of T cell receptor beta chains follows, all from one sample in a study of early T cells in non-severe SARS-CoV-2 infection. TCRdb reprocessed the 5' RACE reads with MiXCR, giving one entry per CDR3 protein. The data contain roughly 110,000 distinct CDR3 sequences, around 10% of them seen just once; the ten biggest clones take up about 7.6%. Source material: whole blood. The receptors originated from an adult who was a healthcare worker with PCR-confirmed SARS-CoV-2 infection or an uninfected control (not recorded which). The CDR3 runs from the conserved cysteine through the conserved F or W. Fields, in order: clone size, D gene, V gene, J gene, CDR3 protein, CDR3 DNA. The D gene is left open where the match is weak. Size values are once, few and many counts, or a class for expanded clones, and some rows have none.

size: -; D: TRBD2; V: TRBV29-1; J: TRBJ2-1; CDR3: CSVDKRELRNEQFF; DNA: TGCAGCGTTGATAAGCGGGAGCTTAGGAATGAGCAGTTCTTC
size: -; D: -; V: TRBV7-2; J: TRBJ2-3; CDR3: CASSFPQVQVTDTQYF; DNA: TGTGCCAGCAGCTTTCCTCAAGTGCAGGTCACAGATACGCAGTATTTT
size: -; D: TRBD2; V: TRBV11-2; J: TRBJ2-1; CDR3: CASSTWTSGRQDEQFF; DNA: TGTGCCAGCAGCACTTGGACTAGCGGGAGACAAGATGAGCAGTTCTTC
size: many; D: -; V: TRBV3-1; J: TRBJ2-6; CDR3: CASSQDFREAGANVLTF; DNA: TGTGCCAGCAGCCAAGATTTTAGAGAGGCTGGGGCCAACGTCCTGACTTTC
size: few; D: -; V: TRBV27; J: TRBJ1-5; CDR3: CASSLEGRRNQPQHF; DNA: TGTGCCAGCAGTCTGGAGGGTAGGCGCAATCAGCCCCAGCATTTT
size: -; D: -; V: TRBV5-1; J: TRBJ1-1; CDR3: CASSYQGEGTEAFF; DNA: TGCGCCAGCAGCTATCAAGGGGAAGGTACTGAAGCTTTCTTT
size: few; D: TRBD1; V: TRBV5-1; J: TRBJ2-7; CDR3: CASSLGDRPSYEQYF; DNA: TGCGCCAGCAGCTTGGGGGACAGGCCCTCCTACGAGCAGTACTTC
size: -; D: -; V: TRBV20-1; J: TRBJ2-7; CDR3: CSASRPVGKYEQYF; DNA: TGCAGTGCTAGCCGTCCCGTGGGGAAGTACGAGCAGTACTTC
size: many; D: -; V: TRBV11-2; J: TRBJ2-5; CDR3: CASSATAPGAIFETQYF; DNA: TGTGCCAGCAGCGCAACGGCACCGGGAGCGATTTTCGAGACCCAGTACTTC
size: few; D: -; V: TRBV12-3/TRBV12-4; J: TRBJ1-1; CDR3: CASSLVEGTEAFF; DNA: TGTGCCAGCAGTTTAGTTGAGGGCACTGAAGCTTTCTTT
size: many; D: -; V: TRBV20-1; J: TRBJ1-5; CDR3: CSARDGWYSNQPQHF; DNA: TGCAGTGCTAGAGATGGCTGGTATAGCAATCAGCCCCAGCATTTT